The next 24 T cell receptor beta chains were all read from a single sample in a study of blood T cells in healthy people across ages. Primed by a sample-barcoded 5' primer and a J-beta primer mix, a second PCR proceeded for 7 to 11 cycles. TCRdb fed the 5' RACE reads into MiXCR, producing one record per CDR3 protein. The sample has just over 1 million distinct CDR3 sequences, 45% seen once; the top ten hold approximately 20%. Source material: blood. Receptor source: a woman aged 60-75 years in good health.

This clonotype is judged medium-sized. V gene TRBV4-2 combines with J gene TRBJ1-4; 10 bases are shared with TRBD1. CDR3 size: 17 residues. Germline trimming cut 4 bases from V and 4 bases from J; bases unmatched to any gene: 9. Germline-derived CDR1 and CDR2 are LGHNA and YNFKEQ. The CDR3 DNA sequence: TGTGCCAGCAGCCGGACGACAGGGGGCGGTGGTAATGAAAAACTGTTTTTT. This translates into CASSRTTGGGGNEKLFF.

CDR3 loop: CATSRQSTDTQYF. In DNA form, the CDR3 reads TGTGCCACCAGCCGACAGAGCACAGATACGCAGTATTTT. This chain joins TRBV15 and TRBJ2-3; tentatively, D is TRBD1 (5 bases). Germline CDR1 and CDR2: LNHNV and YYDKDF (reference sequence). The germline V and J ends were trimmed by 5 bases and 0 bases, with 6 bases remaining between them. CDR3 length equals 13 residues.

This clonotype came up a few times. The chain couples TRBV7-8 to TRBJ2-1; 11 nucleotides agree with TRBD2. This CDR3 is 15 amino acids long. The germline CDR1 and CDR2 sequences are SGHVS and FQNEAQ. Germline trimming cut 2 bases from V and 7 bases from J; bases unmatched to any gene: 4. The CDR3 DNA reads TGTGCCAGCAGCTTAAGCCCTAGCGGGGGGAATGAGCAGTTCTTC. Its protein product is CASSLSPSGGNEQFF.

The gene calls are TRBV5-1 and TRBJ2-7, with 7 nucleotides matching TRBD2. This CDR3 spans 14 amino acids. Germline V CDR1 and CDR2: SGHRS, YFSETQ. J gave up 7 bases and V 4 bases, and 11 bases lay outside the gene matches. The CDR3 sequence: CASSAPGGNNEQYF. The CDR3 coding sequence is TGCGCCAGCAGCGCCCCGGGGGGTAACAATGAGCAGTACTTC.

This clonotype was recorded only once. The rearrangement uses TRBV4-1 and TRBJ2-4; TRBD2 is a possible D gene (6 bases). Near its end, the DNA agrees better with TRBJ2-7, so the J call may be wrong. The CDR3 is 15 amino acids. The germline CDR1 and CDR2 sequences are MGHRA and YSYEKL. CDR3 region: CASSPFGTGAYEQYF. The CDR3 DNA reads TGCGCCAGCAGCCCCTTCGGGACGGGGGCCTACGAGCAGTACTTC.

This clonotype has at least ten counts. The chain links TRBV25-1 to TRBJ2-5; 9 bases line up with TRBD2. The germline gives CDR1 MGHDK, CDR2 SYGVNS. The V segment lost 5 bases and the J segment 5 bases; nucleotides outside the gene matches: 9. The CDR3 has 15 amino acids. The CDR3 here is CASSPSGKWEETQYF. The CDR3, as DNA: TGTGCCAGCAGTCCTAGCGGGAAATGGGAGGAGACCCAGTACTTC.

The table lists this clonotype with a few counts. The CDR3 DNA sequence: TGTGCCAGCAGCCAAGATTCGTGGCAGGGTAAGCAGTTCTTC. As protein: CASSQDSWQGKQFF. This rearrangement joins TRBV3-1 to TRBJ2-1; D is possibly TRBD1 (5 bases). The CDR3 totals 14 residues. Germline assignment: CDR1 LGHDT and CDR2 YNNKEL (reference sequence). Trimming cost V 0 bases and J 11 bases, with 14 bases left between them.

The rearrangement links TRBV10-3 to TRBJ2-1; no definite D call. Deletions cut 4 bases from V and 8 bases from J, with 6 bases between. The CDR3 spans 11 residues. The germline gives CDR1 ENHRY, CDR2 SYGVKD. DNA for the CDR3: TGTGCCATCAGTGGACCGGATGAGCAGTTCTTC. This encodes CAISGPDEQFF.

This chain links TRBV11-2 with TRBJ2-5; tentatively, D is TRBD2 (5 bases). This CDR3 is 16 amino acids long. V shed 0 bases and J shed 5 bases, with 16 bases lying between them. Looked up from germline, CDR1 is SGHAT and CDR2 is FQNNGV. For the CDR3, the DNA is TGTGCCAGCAGCTTAGACGTTGGAGGCCGGAGGGAGACCCAGTACTTC. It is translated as CASSLDVGGRRETQYF.

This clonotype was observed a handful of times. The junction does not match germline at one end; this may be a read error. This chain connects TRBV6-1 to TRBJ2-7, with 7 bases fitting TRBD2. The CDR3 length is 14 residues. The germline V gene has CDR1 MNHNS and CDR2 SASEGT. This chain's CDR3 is CASSKAGTSYEQYF. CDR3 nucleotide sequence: TGTGCCAGCAGTAAAGCGGGGACCTCCTACGAGCAGTACTTC.

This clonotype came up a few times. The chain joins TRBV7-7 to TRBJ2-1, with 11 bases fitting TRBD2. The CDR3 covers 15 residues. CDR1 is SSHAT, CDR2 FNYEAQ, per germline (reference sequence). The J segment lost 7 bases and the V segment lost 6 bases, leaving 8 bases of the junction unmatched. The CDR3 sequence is CASSFTSGSSNEQFF. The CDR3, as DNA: TGTGCCAGCAGTTTTACTAGCGGGAGCTCGAATGAGCAGTTCTTC.

The CDR3 DNA reads as TGTGCCAGCAGCTTAGTTGGGGCAGTCTATGGCTACACCTTC. It specifies CASSLVGAVYGYTF. This rearrangement joins TRBV11-2 to TRBJ1-2, with D perhaps matching TRBD1 (5 bases). The germline V gene has CDR1 SGHAT and CDR2 FQNNGV. V dropped 1 base and J dropped 4 bases, with 10 bases sitting between them. This CDR3 comprises 14 residues.

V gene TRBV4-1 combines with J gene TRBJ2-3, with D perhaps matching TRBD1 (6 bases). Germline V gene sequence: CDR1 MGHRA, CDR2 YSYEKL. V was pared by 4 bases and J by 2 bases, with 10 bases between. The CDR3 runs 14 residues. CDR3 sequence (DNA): TGCGCCAGCAGCCCCCAGGGGAACACAGATACGCAGTATTTT. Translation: CASSPQGNTDTQYF.

The CDR3 nucleotides read TGTGCCAGCAGCGTAGCTACTGAGACCGGGGAGCTGTTTTTT. Its translation: CASSVATETGELFF. J is TRBJ2-2 and V is TRBV9; D is ambiguous. This CDR3 is 14 amino acids long. Trimming removed 0 bases at V and 5 bases at J, with 8 bases between. Germline V gene data show CDR1 as SGDLS and CDR2 as YYNGEE.

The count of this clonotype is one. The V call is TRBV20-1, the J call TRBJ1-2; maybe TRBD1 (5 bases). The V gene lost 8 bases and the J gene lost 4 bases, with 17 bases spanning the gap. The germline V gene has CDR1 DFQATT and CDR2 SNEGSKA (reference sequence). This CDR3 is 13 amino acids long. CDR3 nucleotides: TGCAGTCCCCGGGACCCCTTTCTCTATGGCTACACCTTC. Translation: CSPRDPFLYGYTF.

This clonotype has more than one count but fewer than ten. The CDR3 protein is CASSLGPGDSYEQYF. CDR3 DNA: TGTGCCAGCAGCTTGGGGCCAGGGGACTCCTACGAGCAGTACTTC. The rearrangement uses TRBV5-6 and TRBJ2-7; D is possibly TRBD1 (6 bases). CDR3 size: 15 residues. V lost 0 bases and J lost 0, with 10 bases in between. CDR1 is SGHDT, CDR2 YYEEEE, per germline.

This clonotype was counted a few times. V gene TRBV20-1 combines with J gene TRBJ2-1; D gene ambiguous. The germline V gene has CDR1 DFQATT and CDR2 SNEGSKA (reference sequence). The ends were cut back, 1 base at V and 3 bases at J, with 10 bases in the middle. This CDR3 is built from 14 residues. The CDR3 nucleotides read TGCAGTGCTAGAGTGTCCCGTCTCTACAATGAGCAGTTCTTC. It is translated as CSARVSRLYNEQFF.

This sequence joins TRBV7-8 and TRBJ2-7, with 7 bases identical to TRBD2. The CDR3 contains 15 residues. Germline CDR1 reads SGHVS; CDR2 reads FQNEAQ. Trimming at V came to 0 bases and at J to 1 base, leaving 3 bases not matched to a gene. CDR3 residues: CASSLAAGPSYEQYF. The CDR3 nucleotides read TGTGCCAGCAGCTTAGCAGCGGGACCGTCCTACGAGCAGTACTTC.

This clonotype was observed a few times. Here the CDR3 DNA reads TGCAGTGCTAGGCGGGACAGGTCTTCTCAAGAGACCCAGTACTTC. Encoded protein: CSARRDRSSQETQYF. The V call is TRBV20-1, the J call TRBJ2-5, with TRBD1 matching over 8 bases. With 3 bases clipped from V and 2 bases from J, the junction kept 8 bases outside the gene matches. This CDR3 has 15 residues. Germline CDR1 reads DFQATT; CDR2 reads SNEGSKA (reference sequence).

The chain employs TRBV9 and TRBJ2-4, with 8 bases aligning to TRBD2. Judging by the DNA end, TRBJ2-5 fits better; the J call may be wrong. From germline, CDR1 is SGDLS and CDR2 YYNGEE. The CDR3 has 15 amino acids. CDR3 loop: CASGDIAGRGGTQYF. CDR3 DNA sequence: TGTGCCAGCGGTGATATAGCGGGAAGAGGGGGGACCCAGTACTTC.

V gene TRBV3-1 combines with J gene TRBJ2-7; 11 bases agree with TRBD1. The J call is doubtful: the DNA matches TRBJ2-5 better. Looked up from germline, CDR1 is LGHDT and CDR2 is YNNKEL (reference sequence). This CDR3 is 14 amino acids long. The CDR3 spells CASSRTGGGGTQYF. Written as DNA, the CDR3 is TGTGCCAGCAGCCGGACAGGGGGCGGCGGGACCCAGTACTTC.

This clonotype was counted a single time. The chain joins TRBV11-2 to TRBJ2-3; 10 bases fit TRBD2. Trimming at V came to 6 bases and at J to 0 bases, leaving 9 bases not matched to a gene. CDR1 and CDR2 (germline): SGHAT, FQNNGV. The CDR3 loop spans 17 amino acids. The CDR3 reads CASRRLGTSESTDTQYF. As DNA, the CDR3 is TGTGCCAGCAGGCGACTTGGGACTAGCGAGAGCACAGATACGCAGTATTTT.

In DNA, the CDR3 is TGTGCCAGCAGCCCCCCGGGACTAGCGGGGGAGTATTTT. This encodes CASSPPGLAGEYF. This sequence joins TRBV13 and TRBJ2-3, with 14 bases matching TRBD2. CDR1 and CDR2 (germline): PRHDT, FYEKMQ (reference sequence). The CDR3 has 13 amino acids. J lost 13 bases, V lost 5 bases, and 5 bases had no gene match.

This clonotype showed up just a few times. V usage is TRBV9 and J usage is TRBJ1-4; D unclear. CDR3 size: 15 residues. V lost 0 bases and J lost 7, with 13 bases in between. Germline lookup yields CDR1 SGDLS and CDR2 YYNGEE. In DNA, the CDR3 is TGTGCCAGCAGCGTAGGGTCAGTGGTTGGTGAAAAACTGTTTTTT. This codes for CASSVGSVVGEKLFF.